Reported below is one TCR beta chain. The record originates from a study of T cell changes during pregnancy in multiple sclerosis. The CDR3 covers 15 residues. Deletions cut 1 base from V and 2 bases from J, with 12 bases between. Germline-derived CDR1 and CDR2 are SGHNT and YENEEA. TCRdb's table, derived via immunoSEQ multiplex PCR, lists solely in-frame clones and lacks some. The sample contains under 70,000 clones, 90% to 95% of which appear only once. The chain recombines TRBV11-3 with TRBJ2-7; D is unclear. This receptor was identified in a female donor in good health, enrolled as a control in a pregnancy study. The specimen comprised peripheral blood, sampled after pregnancy. This CDR3 reads CASSLGLKITYEQYF. CDR3 coding DNA: TGTGCCAGCAGCTTAGGACTCAAAATTACCTACGAGCAGTACTTC.